Shown below are 24 T cell receptor beta chains from a single sample sequenced in a study of molecular identifiers for immune sequencing clone quantification. From the PCR reads, TCRdb called clonotypes with MiXCR, one entry per CDR3 protein. The data contain some 580,000 distinct CDR3 sequences, 25% of them seen just once; the ten biggest clones take up about 0.78%. Sequences were obtained from naive CD8+ T cells from blood, with Jurkat cell RNA spiked in. Subset reported: FACS-sorted CD8+CD4-CCR7+CD45RA+ naive T cells. These receptors were collected from a human donor in good health. Some libraries in this study had Jurkat cell RNA spiked in.

The V call is TRBV12-3 or TRBV12-4, the J call TRBJ2-3; D uncertain. This CDR3 is built from 12 residues. Trimming cost V 3 bases and J 5 bases, with 6 bases left between them. The CDR3: CASSFSRDTQYF. CDR3 nucleotides: TGTGCCAGCAGTTTTTCTAGAGATACGCAGTATTTT.

J is TRBJ2-5 and V is TRBV7-9; 8 nucleotides match TRBD1. The J call may not be correct, given that the DNA end is closer to TRBJ2-1. Germline CDR1 is SEHNR and CDR2 is FQNEAQ (reference sequence). This CDR3 has 16 amino acids. CDR3 region: CASSLATGALQETQFF. The CDR3 nucleotides read TGTGCCAGCAGCTTAGCGACAGGGGCCCTACAAGAGACCCAGTTCTTC.

Turning to this clonotype: Germline is not matched at one junction end, which may reflect a read error. The chain is built from TRBV15 and TRBJ2-6; D is unresolved. The length of the CDR3 is 14 residues. Germline V gives CDR1 LNHNV, CDR2 YYDKDF (reference sequence). CDR3 nucleotides: TGTGCCACCAGCAGGAAGGACGGCACCAACGTCCTGATTTTC. Residues: CATSRKDGTNVLIF.

This clonotype was seen repeatedly, ten times or more. J is TRBJ2-5 and V is TRBV3-1; D is ambiguous. The CDR3 sequence is 14 residues long. V was shortened by 0 bases and J by 5 bases, with 10 bases between the two germline ends. Germline V gene data show CDR1 as LGHDT and CDR2 as YNNKEL (reference sequence). The CDR3 bases are TGTGCCAGCAGCCAAGATAGGTTTTTCGAGACCCAGTACTTC. It codes for CASSQDRFFETQYF.

This clonotype was seen only once. A read error may explain this, as a much larger clone is one base away. The chain has TRBV12-3 or TRBV12-4 and TRBJ2-5; D is perhaps TRBD1 (5 bases). This CDR3 has 14 amino acids. Deletions cut 1 base from V and 4 bases from J, with 10 bases between. CDR3 sequence (DNA): TGTGCCAGCAGTTTAGTTAGACAGCGAGAGACCCAGTACTTC. Translation: CASSLVRQRETQYF.

This clonotype was seen many times. This rearrangement joins TRBV29-1 to TRBJ1-1; no definite D call. Trimming pared 1 base from V and 1 base from J, leaving 7 bases between. CDR3 length: 13 residues. Germline V CDR1 and CDR2: SQVTM, ANQGSEA. The CDR3 spells CSVEGGPNTEAFF. CDR3 in DNA: TGCAGCGTTGAAGGCGGCCCGAACACTGAAGCTTTCTTT.

This chain joins TRBV27 and TRBJ2-3, with TRBD1 matching 8 bases. The CDR3 consists of 16 residues. Germline-derived CDR1 and CDR2 are MNHEY and SMNVEV (reference sequence). Unmatched junction bases numbered 8, after V lost 2 bases and J lost 4 bases. CDR3 sequence reads: CASSLRQGALADTQYF. CDR3 bases: TGTGCCAGCAGTTTACGGCAGGGGGCGCTAGCAGATACGCAGTATTTT.

This clonotype was found a few times. V is TRBV24-1 and J is TRBJ1-2; no clear D gene. Germline loops: CDR1 KGHDR, CDR2 SFDVKD. Deletions cut 4 bases from V and 3 bases from J, with 11 bases between. The CDR3 totals 14 residues. Written as DNA, the CDR3 is TGTGCCACCAGTGAGGCAGATGAATACTATGGCTACACCTTC. It codes for CATSEADEYYGYTF.

V gene TRBV9 combines with J gene TRBJ1-2, with unresolved D. This CDR3 comprises 12 residues. CDR1 is SGDLS, CDR2 YYNGEE, per germline. Trimming took off 0 bases at V and 4 bases at J, with 4 bases between the two ends. CDR3 loop: CASSVDRYGYTF. As DNA, the CDR3 is TGTGCCAGCAGCGTAGACCGCTATGGCTACACCTTC.

The sample holds many counts of this clonotype. The CDR3 sequence is CASSPAAAGEQKETQYF. The CDR3 DNA is TGTGCCAGCAGTCCCGCGGCAGCGGGAGAGCAGAAAGAGACCCAGTACTTC. This chain joins TRBV12-3 or TRBV12-4 and TRBJ2-5, with 8 nucleotides matching TRBD2. This CDR3 has 17 amino acids. The V gene end was trimmed by 5 bases and the J gene end by 3 bases; junction bases not matched to a gene: 14.

The chain is built from TRBV27 and TRBJ2-7; D is perhaps TRBD2 (5 bases). With 2 bases removed from V and 3 bases from J, the gap between germline ends came to 11 bases. Germline loops: CDR1 MNHEY, CDR2 SMNVEV (reference sequence). The CDR3 is 14 amino acids. The CDR3 here is CASSLTGENYEQYF. The CDR3 DNA is TGTGCCAGCAGTTTAACCGGGGAGAACTACGAGCAGTACTTC.

Points on this clonotype: This may be a read error: a much more frequent sequence differs by one nucleotide. V is TRBV10-3 and J is TRBJ2-7, with TRBD1 identical over 8 bases. The CDR3 runs to 15 residues. Germline lookup yields CDR1 ENHRY and CDR2 SYGVKD. With 0 bases clipped from V and 5 bases from J, the junction kept 6 bases outside the gene matches. The CDR3 sequence is CAISESRDRGHEQYF. CDR3 sequence (DNA): TGTGCCATCAGTGAGTCTAGAGACAGGGGTCACGAGCAGTACTTC.

Of note for this clonotype: With a much larger clone just one base away, this may be a read error. It is likely a read error, because the conserved phenylalanine at the end of the CDR3 is missing. The CDR3 loop is CASLMKTKLSYEQYL. CDR3 sequence (DNA): TGTGCCAGCCTTATGAAAACCAAGCTCTCCTACGAGCAGTACCTC. The chain links TRBV2 to TRBJ2-7, with D hard to call. This CDR3 contains 15 residues. Germline V CDR1 and CDR2: SNHLY, FYNNEI. V was clipped by 8 bases and J by 0 bases, with 17 bases between them.

As concerns this clonotype: This sequence may be a read error, since a much larger clone differs from it by one base. V usage is TRBV29-1 and J usage is TRBJ2-2; D possibly matches TRBD1 or TRBD2 (6 bases each). Germline V gene lookup returns CDR1 SQVTM and CDR2 ANQGSEA. The CDR3 totals 13 residues. DNA of the CDR3: TGCGGCGTAGCGGACAGAACCACCGGGGAGCTGTTTTTT. This encodes CGVADRTTGELFF.

Comment on this clonotype: As the CDR3 is not closed by the conserved phenylalanine or tryptophan, this likely results from a read error. The rearrangement uses TRBV7-2 and TRBJ2-5, with D unresolved. The CDR3 is made up of 15 amino acids. Trimming stripped 4 bases from V and 0 bases from J, with 12 bases between. Germline values: CDR1 SGHTA, CDR2 FQGNSA. CDR3 in amino acids: CASSSPSEYQETQYI. DNA of the CDR3: TGTGCCAGCAGCTCCCCTTCAGAGTACCAAGAGACCCAGTACATC.

A note on this clonotype: A much larger clone differs from this one at a single base, so this may be a read error. The chain combines TRBV6-5 with TRBJ2-2; D uncertain. CDR3 length: 15 amino acids. Germline V CDR1 and CDR2: MNHEY, SVGAGI. CDR3 sequence (DNA): TGTGCCGGCAGTTACTCCGTTGTGTTCGGCGGGGAGCTGTTTTTT. It yields the protein CAGSYSVVFGGELFF.

As concerns this clonotype: A clone one base away is much larger, so this may be a read error. This sequence joins TRBV9 and TRBJ2-2; tentatively, D is TRBD1 (5 bases). The CDR3 sequence is 14 residues long. Trimming cost V 3 bases and J 6 bases, with 12 bases left between them. CDR1 SGDLS and CDR2 YYNGEE come from the germline V gene. The chain's CDR3 is CASSASPGPGELFF. The DNA for the CDR3 is TGTGCCAGCAGCGCAAGCCCAGGGCCCGGGGAGCTGTTTTTT.

This clonotype was detected ten times or more. The rearrangement joins TRBV7-9 to TRBJ1-1; D unclear. CDR1 is SEHNR and CDR2 is FQNEAQ in the germline V gene (reference sequence). Between the trimmed V and J ends, which lost 3 bases and 8 bases, there was a span of 10 bases. This CDR3 comprises 12 residues. CDR3 DNA: TGTGCCAGCAGCTTCTCTGGTCTCGAAGCTTTCTTT. Its protein is CASSFSGLEAFF.

This rearrangement joins TRBV9 to TRBJ1-1, with 7 bases that match TRBD1. This CDR3 region has 17 residues. J lost 5 bases, V lost 5 bases, and 18 bases had no gene match. Germline CDR1 is SGDLS and CDR2 is YYNGEE. CDR3 amino acids: CASSQGGGGALNTEAFF. The CDR3, as DNA: TGTGCCAGCAGTCAGGGGGGAGGGGGCGCGCTAAATACTGAAGCTTTCTTT.

This clonotype was detected a few times. The V gene is TRBV4-3, the J gene TRBJ1-1; D gene ambiguous. CDR1 and CDR2 (germline): LGHNA, YSLEER. This CDR3 spans 15 amino acids. The V end was cut by 0 bases, the J end by 4 bases, with 12 bases between. CDR3 in DNA: TGCGCCAGCAGCCAAGATTATGGTGGCGGCACTGAAGCTTTCTTT. Its translation is CASSQDYGGGTEAFF.

This clonotype was detected once. The chain is built from TRBV29-1 and TRBJ2-2, with D possibly matching TRBD2 (6 bases). CDR3 length: 13 residues. Per germline, CDR1 SQVTM and CDR2 ANQGSEA. Trimming shortened V by 6 bases and J by 6 bases, and 14 bases separated the two germline ends. The CDR3 here is CSVIRGAPGELFF. Written as DNA, the CDR3 is TGCAGCGTGATTCGCGGGGCCCCCGGGGAGCTGTTTTTT.

Of note for this clonotype: It may be a read error: a sequence one base away is much more abundant. The chain is built from TRBV30 and TRBJ2-1, with 9 bases aligning to TRBD2. Trimming cost V 8 bases and J 13 bases; bases outside gene matches: 21. CDR3 size: 15 residues. Germline CDR1 reads GTSNPN; CDR2 reads SVGIG (reference sequence). CDR3 region: CARTLDFSGSGTQFF. Written as DNA, the CDR3 is TGTGCCCGGACCTTGGACTTTAGCGGGAGTGGTACTCAGTTCTTC.

V is TRBV27 and J is TRBJ1-1; TRBD1 matches at 7 bases. V trimming: 3 bases; J trimming: 0 bases; junction bases outside the gene matches: 7. The CDR3 is 16 residues long. Germline CDR1 is MNHEY and CDR2 is SMNVEV (reference sequence). CDR3 DNA sequence: TGTGCCAGCAGTTTTTTCCCGGGACAGATGAACACTGAAGCTTTCTTT. This translates into CASSFFPGQMNTEAFF.

This clonotype was seen more than once but under ten times. This chain joins TRBV7-2 and TRBJ2-5; D may be TRBD2 (5 bases). V was pared by 7 bases and J by 7 bases, with 19 bases between. This CDR3 region has 14 residues. CDR1 SGHTA and CDR2 FQGNSA come from the germline V gene. The CDR3 coding sequence is TGTGCCAGCAACCTGGACTTGGACTGGGGGACCCAGTACTTC. Its protein product is CASNLDLDWGTQYF.